The clone carrying this TCR beta chain was observed a handful of times. Each patient went into thyroid surgery without having received any treatment. Per the germline V gene, CDR1 is SGHRS and CDR2 is YFSETQ. CDR3 length: 15 residues. V lost 7 bases to trimming and J lost 5 bases; unmatched junction nucleotides: 11. TCRdb called clones again from the PCR reads with MiXCR. The sample lists 25,000 to 30,000 clones, around 4% seen once, with less than 3.5% in the top ten. The sample is drawn from a study of metastatic and nonmetastatic thyroid tumors. This sequence was found in a male donor with papillary thyroid cancer or a benign thyroid nodule (not recorded which). Some clones in this sample may be carry-over from other donors' samples. Sequenced: blood. The chain links TRBV5-1 to TRBJ2-3, with TRBD1 matching 9 bases. The CDR3, as DNA: TGCGCCAGCGCGTCCTACAGGGGGCAGGGAGATACGCAGTATTTT. Encoded protein: CASASYRGQGDTQYF.